This is a list of T cell receptor beta chains from one sample in a study of brain T cells in children with intractable seizures. The repertoire was sequenced with immunoSEQ multiplex PCR; TCRdb's copy has only in-frame clones and lacks some. The sample includes 50,000 to 75,000 clones, 95% to 96% seen only once; the top ten take roughly 0.38%. The sequencing used peripheral blood, collected at surgery. The receptors stem from a boy younger than two with focal cortical dysplasia and intractable seizures. Both conserved end residues are part of each CDR3. The order of the fields is V gene, CDR3 protein.

V gene: TRBV25-1
CDR3 protein: CASIPSSYNEQFF

V gene: TRBV28
CDR3 protein: CASLPTSGTFSYEQYF

V gene: TRBV5-5
CDR3 protein: CASSSSTGLGGYTF

V gene: TRBV20-1
CDR3 protein: CSASSDRAFQPQHF

V gene: TRBV28
CDR3 protein: CASSYLSRTGGTDTQYF

V gene: TRBV5-4
CDR3 protein: CASSNTGLAYNEQFF

V gene: TRBV3-1/TRBV3-2
CDR3 protein: CASSLGAETQYF

V gene: TRBV4-3
CDR3 protein: CASSQGYGSRETQYF

V gene: TRBV7-9
CDR3 protein: CASSPRLAGGEYNEQFF

V gene: TRBV7-8
CDR3 protein: CASSSRLTSTDTQYF

V gene: TRBV27
CDR3 protein: CASRPIGQADLNYGYTF

V gene: TRBV7-6
CDR3 protein: CASSSLAVSTDTQYF

V gene: TRBV5-1
CDR3 protein: CASSLATNSPLHF

V gene: TRBV27
CDR3 protein: CASRGFLYEQYF

V gene: TRBV11-2
CDR3 protein: CASSYGLAEYYEQYF

V gene: TRBV6-5
CDR3 protein: CASSYVTGTGELFF

V gene: TRBV6-5
CDR3 protein: CASSARTARDYGYTF

V gene: TRBV6-5
CDR3 protein: CASSPPSETNEQFF

V gene: TRBV18
CDR3 protein: CASSPGAGDTGELFF

V gene: TRBV7-2
CDR3 protein: CASSDETGAASGTQYF

V gene: TRBV2
CDR3 protein: CASSWGGNYGYTF

V gene: TRBV7-2
CDR3 protein: CASSSQGTAPPF

V gene: TRBV19
CDR3 protein: CASSIRISTNEKLFF

V gene: TRBV5-1
CDR3 protein: CASSLEGGTDTQYF

V gene: TRBV7-2
CDR3 protein: CASSLEVGDTQYF

V gene: TRBV19
CDR3 protein: CASSLQGPRGAEAFF

V gene: TRBV4-1
CDR3 protein: CASSQDIGGGTDTQYF

V gene: TRBV19
CDR3 protein: CASSPLEGSSAEAFF

V gene: TRBV4-1
CDR3 protein: CASSQLAGAKNIQYF

V gene: TRBV6-6
CDR3 protein: CASSFPGLTEQFF

V gene: TRBV4-2
CDR3 protein: CASSPGTGSFTEAFF

V gene: TRBV5-1
CDR3 protein: CASSLAWAGQETQYF

V gene: TRBV19
CDR3 protein: CASSIVTSGGELFF

V gene: TRBV5-1
CDR3 protein: CASSSSGSSYEQYF

V gene: TRBV11-2
CDR3 protein: CASSNLAGPSYEQHF

V gene: TRBV2
CDR3 protein: CASPGARDQETQYF

V gene: TRBV11-2
CDR3 protein: CASGSTEAFF

V gene: TRBV28
CDR3 protein: CASSLSAGTLISYEQYF

V gene: TRBV10-3
CDR3 protein: CAISESRGRTEAFF

V gene: TRBV27
CDR3 protein: CASSFGTHYEQYF

V gene: TRBV6-1
CDR3 protein: CASSDSLPSYEQYF

V gene: TRBV11-2
CDR3 protein: CASLDGSSYEQYF

V gene: TRBV24-1
CDR3 protein: CATSDTHYSGSGANVLTF

V gene: TRBV11-3
CDR3 protein: CASSPRSGDRVSDIQYF

V gene: TRBV7-9
CDR3 protein: CASSFAEVGNIQYF

V gene: TRBV19
CDR3 protein: CASSAAHDSYEQYF

V gene: TRBV4-2
CDR3 protein: CASSQATGGSNYGYTF

V gene: TRBV19
CDR3 protein: CASSKTGKETQYF

V gene: TRBV7-8
CDR3 protein: CASGSLYEQYF

V gene: TRBV11-2
CDR3 protein: CASSLVRAQGLGEQYF

V gene: TRBV15
CDR3 protein: CATSRILTTQETQYF

V gene: TRBV5-6
CDR3 protein: CASSLVTGQATIYF

V gene: TRBV2
CDR3 protein: CASTRDSGGTGELFF

V gene: TRBV19
CDR3 protein: CASSIGGRGNTGELFF